This record looks at one T cell receptor beta chain sequence and its context. Some clones are missing from TCRdb's copy, which holds only in-frame ones; the method was immunoSEQ multiplex PCR. This sample carries 440,000 or so clones, about 89% of them seen once, and the ten largest clones take 1.5% to 1.9%. The sample comes from a study of blood T cell repertoires in COVID-19. J lost 8 bases, V lost 4 bases, and 13 bases had no gene match. CDR1 is GTSNPN and CDR2 is SVGIG in the germline V gene (reference sequence). CDR3 size: 16 residues. The sequence was collected from a middle-aged woman with COVID-19, enrolled during active disease. The sample was peripheral blood. The chain employs TRBV30 and TRBJ2-1; 11 nucleotides match TRBD2. CDR3 region: CAWKPLYSGRAHEQFF. The CDR3, as DNA: TGTGCCTGGAAACCGCTCTATAGCGGGAGGGCCCATGAGCAGTTCTTC.